The 21 T cell receptor beta chains listed next were all sequenced from one sample in a study of blood T cell repertoires in COVID-19 (dated by TCRdb to the early 2020s). Library prep was done by the immunoSEQ multiplex PCR assay. Entries here come from immuneACCESS through TCRdb and include only in-frame sequences with V and J called. Some clones fail to appear in such tables; in the studies checked, an unresolved V gene covers under half of the shortfall, and the cause of the remainder is unknown. The sample table contains 70,000 to 90,000 clones; only one count was recorded for about four fifths of them. Over 15% of the sample comes from the top ten. The sample consisted of peripheral blood. The receptors were gathered from a woman aged 55-69 years with acute or convalescent COVID-19.

This clone was counted a single time. This CDR3 reads CASSPGGGKNEQYF. The DNA of the CDR3 is TGTGCCAGCAGCCCCGGGGGAGGAAAGAACGAGCAGTACTTC. The rearrangement links TRBV6-5 to TRBJ2-7; tentative D call: TRBD2 (6 bases). The CDR3 is 14 amino acids. Germline-derived CDR1 and CDR2 are MNHEY and SVGAGI. V was clipped by 6 bases and J by 5 bases, with 17 bases between them.

The CDR3 DNA reads TGTGCCAGCTCTCAAGGGGCAAGGCGGACAGATACGCAGTATTTT. Amino acid sequence: CASSQGARRTDTQYF. This chain joins TRBV27 and TRBJ2-3; D might be TRBD1 (5 bases). Germline-derived CDR1 and CDR2 are MNHEY and SMNVEV (reference sequence). V lost 8 bases to trimming and J lost 3 bases, with 18 bases between them. CDR3 length equals 15 residues.

This chain links TRBV5-1 with TRBJ2-2; D gene uncertain. From germline, CDR1 is SGHRS and CDR2 YFSETQ. CDR3 length: 13 residues. The V and J ends lost 3 bases and 6 bases respectively, with 9 bases between them. Written as DNA, the CDR3 is TGCGCCAGCAGCTCGGCCGGGTCCGGGGAGCTGTTTTTT. Translating it yields CASSSAGSGELFF. The full variable domain, with the rest looked up from reference TRBV5-1 and TRBJ2-2, is KAGVTQTPRYLIKTRGQQVTLSCSPISGHRSVSWYQQTPGQGLQFLFEYFSETQRNKGNFPGRFSGRQFSNSRSEMNVSTLELGDSALYLCASSSAGSGELFFGEGSRLTVL.

V gene TRBV5-4 combines with J gene TRBJ1-4, with 10 positions matching TRBD1. The CDR3 loop spans 15 amino acids. The germline V gene has CDR1 SGHNT and CDR2 YYREEE (reference sequence). The V and J ends lost 2 bases and 8 bases, in that order; junction bases with no gene match: 6. The CDR3 DNA reads as TGTGCCAGCAGCTTACGACAGGGGGCTCGGGAAAAACTGTTTTTT. It is translated as CASSLRQGAREKLFF.

This chain joins TRBV5-1 and TRBJ1-2, with TRBD1 matching 7 bases. The germline gives CDR1 SGHRS, CDR2 YFSETQ. The CDR3 sequence is 13 residues long. V trimming: 0 bases; J trimming: 4 bases; junction bases outside the gene matches: 0. The CDR3 loop reads CASSLDRGYGYTF. The CDR3 nucleotides are TGCGCCAGCAGCTTGGACAGGGGCTATGGCTACACCTTC.

V gene TRBV12-3 or TRBV12-4 combines with J gene TRBJ1-5, with 9 positions matching TRBD1. J was trimmed by 9 bases and V by 6 bases; bases with no gene match: 6. This CDR3 contains 13 residues. The CDR3 spells CASSLGQGRPQHF. As DNA, the CDR3 is TGTGCCAGCAGCCTCGGACAGGGGAGGCCCCAGCATTTT.

The rearrangement uses TRBV2 and TRBJ1-6, with 8 bases fitting TRBD1. The CDR3 is 14 residues long. Trimming took 4 bases from V and 7 from J; bases not matched to a gene: 3. CDR1 SNHLY and CDR2 FYNNEI come from the germline V gene. The CDR3 loop is CASSARGPNSPLHF. CDR3 in DNA: TGTGCCAGCAGTGCCAGGGGGCCCAATTCACCCCTCCACTTT.

V gene TRBV2 combines with J gene TRBJ1-2, with D hard to call. CDR3 length: 13 residues. With 2 bases removed from V and 6 bases from J, the gap between germline ends came to 10 bases. CDR1 SNHLY and CDR2 FYNNEI come from the germline V gene. The CDR3 region has the DNA TGTGCCAGCAGTGAAAGCTCCCCCAATGGCTACACCTTC. It translates to CASSESSPNGYTF.

J is TRBJ1-3 and V is TRBV9, with 7 bases lining up with TRBD1. CDR3 length: 16 residues. Germline loops: CDR1 SGDLS, CDR2 YYNGEE. The trim removed 0 bases at V and 2 bases at J, leaving 5 bases unmatched. The CDR3: CASSVGQGETGNTIYF. The CDR3 coding sequence is TGTGCCAGCAGCGTAGGGCAGGGGGAGACTGGAAACACCATATATTTT.

The V call is TRBV2, the J call TRBJ2-5; the D gene is possibly TRBD2 (6 bases). V was shortened by 5 bases and J by 2 bases, with 15 bases between the two germline ends. The CDR3 covers 15 residues. Germline assignment: CDR1 SNHLY and CDR2 FYNNEI. This CDR3 is CASSLIGGLQETQYF. DNA for the CDR3: TGTGCCAGCAGTCTTATAGGTGGACTACAAGAGACCCAGTACTTC.

This clone was seen once. The chain has TRBV9 and TRBJ2-2; D possibly corresponds to TRBD1 (6 bases). This CDR3 region has 12 residues. V gave up 4 bases and J gave up 7 bases, with 8 bases separating them. Germline V gene data show CDR1 as SGDLS and CDR2 as YYNGEE. For the CDR3, the DNA is TGTGCCAGCAGCTCACAGGGCGGGGAGCTGTTTTTT. Protein product: CASSSQGGELFF.

The rearrangement joins TRBV4-3 to TRBJ1-2, with 7 bases matching TRBD1. Germline V gene data show CDR1 as LGHNA and CDR2 as YSLEER. The trim removed 1 base at V and 2 bases at J, leaving 1 base unmatched. CDR3 length: 14 amino acids. The CDR3 coding sequence is TGCGCCAGCAGCCAAGCGACAGGGAACTATGGCTACACCTTC. Protein product: CASSQATGNYGYTF.

CDR3 region: CASRTGRGNTEAFF. CDR3 DNA sequence: TGCGCCAGCAGGACAGGGAGAGGGAACACTGAAGCTTTCTTT. The chain joins TRBV5-1 to TRBJ1-1; 7 nucleotides align to TRBD1. This CDR3 contains 14 residues. V trimming: 5 bases; J trimming: 1 base; junction bases outside the gene matches: 5. Germline V CDR1 and CDR2: SGHRS, YFSETQ.

Of note for this clone: The sample contains more than one DNA sequence encoding this CDR3. The chain carries TRBV7-9 and TRBJ1-1; TRBD1 matches 9 bases. Trimming cost V 5 bases and J 5 bases; bases outside gene matches: 6. The germline CDR1 and CDR2 sequences are SEHNR and FQNEAQ (reference sequence). This CDR3 comprises 14 residues. The CDR3 coding sequence is TGTGCCAGCAGCCGACAGGGGGTGGGGACTGAAGCTTTCTTT. It specifies CASSRQGVGTEAFF.

This chain uses TRBV9 with TRBJ2-1; a weak D match, TRBD2 (6 bases). Germline V gene sequence: CDR1 SGDLS, CDR2 YYNGEE. V lost 0 bases, J lost 9 bases, and 13 bases lay in between. The CDR3 runs to 14 residues. The CDR3, as DNA: TGTGCCAGCAGCGTAGGGCAGGAGGGCGGTGAGCAGTTCTTC. Translation gives CASSVGQEGGEQFF.

The gene calls are TRBV10-3 and TRBJ1-6, with D perhaps TRBD1 (5 bases). Trimming removed 8 bases at V and 7 bases at J, with 18 bases between. The CDR3 is 15 residues long. Looked up from germline, CDR1 is ENHRY and CDR2 is SYGVKD. CDR3 sequence: CAIGGQGQGNSPLHF. The CDR3 DNA is TGTGCCATCGGAGGGCAGGGCCAAGGGAATTCACCCCTCCACTTT.

The CDR3, as DNA: TGTGCCAGCAGGGACAGAGCCTACAATGAGCAGTTCTTC. It is translated as CASRDRAYNEQFF. V and J are TRBV12-3 or TRBV12-4 and TRBJ2-1; a possible D gene is TRBD1 (6 bases). Deletions cut 6 bases from V and 2 bases from J, with 8 bases between. This CDR3 is built from 13 residues.

The chain uses TRBV3-1 (or the pseudogene TRBV3-2) and TRBJ1-6, with TRBD1 identical over 8 bases. Germline CDR1 reads LGHDT; CDR2 reads YNNKEL (reference sequence). This CDR3 has 17 amino acids. Unmatched junction bases numbered 7, after V lost 4 bases and J lost 2 bases. CDR3 in DNA: TGTGCCAGCAGCCCTTCGACAGGGGCCCCCTATAATTCACCCCTCCACTTT. It yields the protein CASSPSTGAPYNSPLHF.

The CDR3 region is CASRFFKNTIYF. The CDR3 DNA is TGTGCCAGCAGGTTCTTTAAAAACACCATATATTTT. The chain joins TRBV21-1 to TRBJ1-3. TRBV21-1 is assigned pseudogene status. This CDR3 has 12 amino acids.

This clone was picked up one time. This chain uses TRBV6-5 with TRBJ2-2; tentative D call: TRBD2 (6 bases). Trimming took off 7 bases at V and 4 bases at J, with 10 bases between the two ends. The CDR3 runs 13 residues. Per germline, CDR1 MNHEY and CDR2 SVGAGI. CDR3 bases: TGTGCCAGCACCGGGGGAAGCACCGGGGAGCTGTTTTTT. Amino acid sequence: CASTGGSTGELFF.

With regard to this clone: The DNA is left out, because the CDR3 cannot be placed on it with certainty; the CDR3 is given as TCRdb lists it. V usage is TRBV21-1 and J usage is TRBJ1-6; the table's TRBD1 call for D was not verified on the DNA. TRBV21-1 is tagged as a pseudogene. The CDR3 totals 14 residues, both ends included. CDR3: CASSKVAGGSPLHF.